This record covers a single TCR beta chain. The entry originates in a study of cytomegalovirus exposure and HLA in healthy donors. The CDR3 length is 12 residues. In germline, CDR1 is LGHNA, CDR2 YNFKEQ. Trimming left V 1 base short and J 8 bases short, with 7 bases between. With 60 Vbeta and 13 Jbeta primers, the PCR was carried out. Sequencing was performed with immunoSEQ multiplex PCR; in TCRdb, only in-frame clones are kept and a portion is missing. Of about 50,000 clones in the sample, 77% were seen once. Source material: PBMCs. The rearrangement uses TRBV4-2 and TRBJ2-3; D is unresolved. This sequence originates from a middle-aged woman in good health and CMV-seropositive. CDR3 sequence: CASSQGEATQYF. As DNA, the CDR3 is TGTGCCAGCAGCCAAGGTGAGGCTACGCAGTATTTT.